Shown below are 11 T cell receptor beta chains from a single sample sequenced in a study of control samples from healthy donors and cancer patients. TCRdb's table, derived via immunoSEQ multiplex PCR, lists solely in-frame clones and lacks some. Among some 96,000 clones, approximately 84% were seen once, and the ten largest hold 15% to 20%. Sequencing input: blood. All receptors come from a woman aged 45-65 years in good health.

This rearrangement joins TRBV21-1 to TRBJ1-5. TRBV21-1 constitutes a pseudogene. The CDR3 is 16 residues long. The CDR3 is CASSKGSSDSNQPQHF. The CDR3 DNA sequence: TGTGCCAGCAGCAAAGGGTCCTCCGATAGCAATCAGCCCCAGCATTTT.

V is TRBV3-1 (or the pseudogene TRBV3-2) and J is TRBJ2-3; TRBD2 aligns across 9 bases. V gave up 2 bases and J gave up 2 bases; unmatched junction bases: 8. CDR1 and CDR2 from the germline V gene are LGHDT and YNNKEL (reference sequence). The CDR3 has 17 residues. CDR3 coding DNA: TGTGCCAGCAGCCAATCGTGGCGGGAGGGATACACAGATACGCAGTATTTT. Amino acid sequence: CASSQSWREGYTDTQYF.

The V call is TRBV7-3, the J call TRBJ1-1, with D unresolved. This CDR3 spans 13 amino acids. V lost 6 bases, J lost 0 bases, and 8 bases lay in between. Germline CDR1 reads SGHTA; CDR2 reads FQGTGA. This CDR3 is CASRRRVNTEAFF. DNA for the CDR3: TGTGCCAGCAGGAGACGGGTGAACACTGAAGCTTTCTTT.

The rearrangement uses TRBV7-9 and TRBJ2-1, with TRBD2 matching over 9 bases. J lost 2 bases, V lost 5 bases, and 4 bases had no gene match. The CDR3 is made up of 15 amino acids. Germline V CDR1 and CDR2: SEHNR, FQNEAQ (reference sequence). This chain's CDR3 is CASSTSGGTYNEQFF. CDR3 in DNA: TGTGCCAGCAGCACAAGCGGGGGGACCTACAATGAGCAGTTCTTC.

This clone was recorded only once. V and J are TRBV7-8 and TRBJ2-6, with 8 bases aligning to TRBD1. The ends lost 5 bases at V and 2 bases at J; junction bases unmatched: 2. Germline CDR1 SGHVS, CDR2 FQNEAQ. CDR3 length: 15 residues. CDR3 in amino acids: CASSPQGAGANVLTF. The CDR3 coding sequence is TGTGCCAGCAGCCCACAGGGGGCTGGGGCCAACGTCCTGACTTTC.

The sample holds a few counts of this clone. The germline gene is not matched at one end of the junction; a read error may be the cause. This sequence joins TRBV2 and TRBJ2-7; TRBD1 agrees at 8 bases. This CDR3 is 13 amino acids long. CDR1 and CDR2 from the germline V gene are SNHLY and FYNNEI. The CDR3 region is CASSALYDRGRNF. In DNA, the CDR3 is TGTGCCAGCAGTGCGTTGTACGACAGGGGCAGAAACTTC.

CDR3 sequence (DNA): TGTGCCAGTAGTGTGGGGCCGTTTTTAGATACGCAGTATTTT. Protein sequence: CASSVGPFLDTQYF. The chain links TRBV19 to TRBJ2-3; a possible D gene is TRBD1 (5 bases). In germline, CDR1 is LNHDA, CDR2 SQIVND (reference sequence). This CDR3 is 14 amino acids long. V lost 5 bases and J lost 5, with 14 bases in between.

The chain links TRBV30 to TRBJ2-3; no reliable D call. V was trimmed by 3 bases and J by 1 base, leaving 14 bases between them. This CDR3 spans 15 amino acids. Germline V gives CDR1 GTSNPN, CDR2 SVGIG (reference sequence). CDR3 coding DNA: TGTGCCTGGAGGGTAGGGATGACGGGCACAGATACGCAGTATTTT. Its translation is CAWRVGMTGTDTQYF. The full variable domain, completed using reference TRBV30 and TRBJ2-3, is SQTIHQWPATLVQPVGSPLSLECTVEGTSNPNLYWYRQAAGRGLQLLFYSVGIGQISSEVPQNLSASRPQDRQFILSSKKLLLSDSGFYLCAWRVGMTGTDTQYFGPGTRLTVL.

This chain uses TRBV11-2 with TRBJ2-1; D gene unclear. CDR3 length equals 15 residues. Deletions cut 6 bases from V and 0 bases from J, with 12 bases between. Germline V CDR1 and CDR2: SGHAT, FQNNGV. The CDR3 sequence: CASRRTASSYNEQFF. The DNA for the CDR3 is TGTGCCAGCAGGCGGACGGCCAGCTCCTACAATGAGCAGTTCTTC.

As DNA, the CDR3 is TGCGCCAGCAGCCAAGTACGCGGGGGGCCCTTGGAGACCCAGTACTTC. Translated, it gives CASSQVRGGPLETQYF. This sequence joins TRBV4-1 and TRBJ2-5, with 8 bases matching TRBD2. Germline CDR1 and CDR2: MGHRA and YSYEKL. Germline trimming cut 1 base from V and 5 bases from J; bases unmatched to any gene: 9. The CDR3 extends over 16 amino acids.

V gene TRBV30 combines with J gene TRBJ1-5; D is uncertain. CDR3 length: 13 residues. Germline CDR1 and CDR2: GTSNPN and SVGIG (reference sequence). Trimming pared 5 bases from V and 6 bases from J, leaving 14 bases between. CDR3 amino acids: CAWSEWSSQPQHF. The CDR3 coding sequence is TGTGCCTGGTCTGAATGGTCGAGTCAGCCCCAGCATTTT.